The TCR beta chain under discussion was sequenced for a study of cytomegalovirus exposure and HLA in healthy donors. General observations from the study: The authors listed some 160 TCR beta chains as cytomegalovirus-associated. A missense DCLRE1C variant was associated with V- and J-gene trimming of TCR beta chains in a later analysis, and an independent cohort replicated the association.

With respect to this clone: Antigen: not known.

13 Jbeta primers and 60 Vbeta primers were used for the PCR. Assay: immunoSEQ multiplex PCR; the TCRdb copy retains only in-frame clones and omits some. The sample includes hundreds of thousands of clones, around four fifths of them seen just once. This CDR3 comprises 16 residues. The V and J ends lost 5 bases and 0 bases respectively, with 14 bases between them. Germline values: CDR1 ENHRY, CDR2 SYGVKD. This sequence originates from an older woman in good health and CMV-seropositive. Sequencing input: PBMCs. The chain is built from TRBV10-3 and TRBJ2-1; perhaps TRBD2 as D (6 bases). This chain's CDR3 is CAISTPPGSSYNEQFF. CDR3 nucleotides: TGTGCCATCAGTACCCCGCCCGGGAGCTCCTACAATGAGCAGTTCTTC.